This TCR beta chain was observed in a study of CD8 T cells in acute hepatitis C reinfection. Across the whole study: Sequences come from NS3-1073-specific CD8+ T cells, during acute infection and after clearance.

Study findings and constraints: Bulk TCRbeta-only sequencing left public clonotype pairing undetermined.

Stated time point: naive CD8 control sorted from an acute-time-point sample. Acute primary HCV infection: positive HCV RNA or antibody test after negative test within 24 weeks. Surface staining used CD3, CD8 and CD45RO, with dead cells excluded. V was shortened by 5 bases and J by 6 bases, with 8 bases between the two germline ends. The germline V gene has CDR1 SEHNR and CDR2 FQNEAQ (reference sequence). The CDR3 length is 13 residues. This clone was seen just once. Its specificity is not known. The data were produced by immunoSEQ multiplex PCR, yet TCRdb's version contains in-frame clones alone and is incomplete. The repertoire holds about 38,000 clones, with about 83% as singletons.

The sample comprised naive CD8+ T cells from PBMCs. The receptor was derived from a man between 25 and 39 years old with chronic hepatitis C. The chain is built from TRBV7-9 and TRBJ1-6; D is unclear. This CDR3 reads CASSPTANSPLHF. The CDR3 DNA is TGTGCCAGCAGCCCAACAGCTAATTCACCCCTCCACTTT.